This TCR beta chain emerged from a study of response to subunit inactivated influenza vaccine. TCRdb independently ran MiXCR on the RT-PCR reads; one entry per CDR3 protein. The sample comprises around 480,000 distinct CDR3 sequences, approximately 10% of which are singletons, and approximately 12% rests with the top ten. Germline loops: CDR1 ENHRY, CDR2 SYGVKD. Losses at the gene ends were 5 bases for V and 2 bases for J; bases not matched to a gene: 8. The CDR3 spans 17 residues. Many counts were recorded for this clonotype. The antigen remains unidentified. Study-wide results and caveats: The authors suggested that few new T cells are recruited per seasonal influenza vaccination.

The V gene is TRBV10-3, the J gene TRBJ2-1; 11 positions agree with TRBD2. The TCR sequence derives from a man aged 50 or older who received an inactivated influenza vaccine. The sequencing here drew on PBMCs from blood, taken 40 to 50 days after vaccination. This chain's CDR3 is CAISTTSGRFPYNEQFF. Here the CDR3 DNA reads TGTGCCATCAGTACAACTAGCGGGAGATTCCCCTACAATGAGCAGTTCTTC.